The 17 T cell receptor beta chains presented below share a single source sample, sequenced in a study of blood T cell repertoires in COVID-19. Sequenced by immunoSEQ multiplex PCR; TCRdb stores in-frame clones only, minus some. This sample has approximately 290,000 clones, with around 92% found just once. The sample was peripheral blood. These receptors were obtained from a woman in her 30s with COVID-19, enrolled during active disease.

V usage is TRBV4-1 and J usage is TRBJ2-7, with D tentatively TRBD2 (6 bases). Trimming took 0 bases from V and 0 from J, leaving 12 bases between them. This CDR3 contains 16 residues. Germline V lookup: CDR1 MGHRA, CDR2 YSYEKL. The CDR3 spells CASSQDEREHSYEQYF. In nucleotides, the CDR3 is TGCGCCAGCAGCCAAGATGAACGGGAGCACTCCTACGAGCAGTACTTC.

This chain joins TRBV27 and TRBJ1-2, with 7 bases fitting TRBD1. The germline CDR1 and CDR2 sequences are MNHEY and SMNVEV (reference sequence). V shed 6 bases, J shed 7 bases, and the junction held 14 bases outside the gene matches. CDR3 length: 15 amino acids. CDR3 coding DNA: TGTGCCAGCAGCCGCTCGACAGGGAATTCTCTTGGCTACACCTTC. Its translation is CASSRSTGNSLGYTF.

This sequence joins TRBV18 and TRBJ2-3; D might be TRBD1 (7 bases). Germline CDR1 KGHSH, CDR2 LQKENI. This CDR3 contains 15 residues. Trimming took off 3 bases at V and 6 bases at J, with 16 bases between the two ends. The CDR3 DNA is TGTGCCAGCTCACCGTCGGCGGGACAGAGGGATACGCAGTATTTT. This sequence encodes CASSPSAGQRDTQYF.

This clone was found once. DNA for the CDR3: TGTGCCAGCAGTTACTCAGGGCCAGGGGTATATGGCTACACCTTC. It yields the protein CASSYSGPGVYGYTF. The chain has TRBV6-5 and TRBJ1-2; the D gene is possibly TRBD1 (6 bases). Trimming left V 0 bases short and J 5 bases short, with 13 bases between. CDR1 and CDR2 from the germline V gene are MNHEY and SVGAGI. The CDR3 sequence is 15 residues long.

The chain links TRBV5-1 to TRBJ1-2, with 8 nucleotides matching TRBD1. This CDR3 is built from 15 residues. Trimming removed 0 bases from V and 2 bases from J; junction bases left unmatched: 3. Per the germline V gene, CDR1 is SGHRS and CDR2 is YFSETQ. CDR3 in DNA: TGCGCCAGCAGCTTGGCGGGACAGGTAAACTATGGCTACACCTTC. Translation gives CASSLAGQVNYGYTF.

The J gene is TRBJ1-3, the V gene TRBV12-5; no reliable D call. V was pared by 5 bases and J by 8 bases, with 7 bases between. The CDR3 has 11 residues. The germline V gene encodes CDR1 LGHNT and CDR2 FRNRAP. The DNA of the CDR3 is TGTGCTAGTGGTGGACTCTACACCATATATTTT. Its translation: CASGGLYTIYF.

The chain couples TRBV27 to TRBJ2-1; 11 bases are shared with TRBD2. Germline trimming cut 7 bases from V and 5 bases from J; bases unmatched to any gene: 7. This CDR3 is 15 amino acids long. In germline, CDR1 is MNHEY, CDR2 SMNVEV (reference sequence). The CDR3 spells CASILSGGAHNEQFF. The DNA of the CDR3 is TGTGCCAGCATCCTTAGCGGGGGGGCACACAATGAGCAGTTCTTC.

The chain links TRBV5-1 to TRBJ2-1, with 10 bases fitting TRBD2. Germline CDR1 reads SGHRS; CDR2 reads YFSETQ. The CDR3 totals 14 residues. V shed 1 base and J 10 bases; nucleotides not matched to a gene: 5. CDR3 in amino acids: CASSLFLAGEEQFF. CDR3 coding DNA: TGCGCCAGCAGCTTGTTCCTAGCGGGGGAGGAGCAGTTCTTC. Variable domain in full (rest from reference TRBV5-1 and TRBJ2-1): KAGVTQTPRYLIKTRGQQVTLSCSPISGHRSVSWYQQTPGQGLQFLFEYFSETQRNKGNFPGRFSGRQFSNSRSEMNVSTLELGDSALYLCASSLFLAGEEQFFGPGTRLTVL.

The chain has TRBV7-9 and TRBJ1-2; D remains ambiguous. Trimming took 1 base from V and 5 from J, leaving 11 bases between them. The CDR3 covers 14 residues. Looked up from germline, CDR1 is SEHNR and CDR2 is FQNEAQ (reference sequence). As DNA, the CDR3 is TGTGCCAGCAGCTTAGAGCGGGAAGGGTATGGCTACACCTTC. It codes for CASSLEREGYGYTF.

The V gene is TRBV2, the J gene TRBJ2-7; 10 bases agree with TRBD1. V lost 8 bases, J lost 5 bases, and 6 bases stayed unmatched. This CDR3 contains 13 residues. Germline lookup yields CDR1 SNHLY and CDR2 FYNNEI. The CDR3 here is CASRYGQGDEQYF. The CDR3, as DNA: TGTGCCAGCCGTTATGGACAGGGGGACGAGCAGTACTTC.

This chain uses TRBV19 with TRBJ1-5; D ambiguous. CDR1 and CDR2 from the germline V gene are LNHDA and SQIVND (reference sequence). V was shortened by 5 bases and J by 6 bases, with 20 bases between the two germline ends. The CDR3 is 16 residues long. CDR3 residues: CASSSPDGIAGQPQHF. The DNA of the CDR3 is TGTGCCAGTAGTTCACCCGACGGCATCGCAGGTCAGCCCCAGCATTTT.

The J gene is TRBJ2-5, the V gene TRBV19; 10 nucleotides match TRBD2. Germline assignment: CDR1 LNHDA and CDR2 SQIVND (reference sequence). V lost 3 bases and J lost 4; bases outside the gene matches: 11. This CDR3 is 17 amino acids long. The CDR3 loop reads CASSIFSGGPQRETQYF. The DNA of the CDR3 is TGTGCCAGTAGTATTTTTAGCGGGGGGCCCCAACGAGAGACCCAGTACTTC.

This CDR3 is CASSDGQTYEQYF. CDR3 DNA sequence: TGTGCCAGCAGCGACGGACAGACATACGAGCAGTACTTC. The rearrangement uses TRBV13 and TRBJ2-7, with D possibly being TRBD1 (6 bases). Germline lookup yields CDR1 PRHDT and CDR2 FYEKMQ (reference sequence). The CDR3 loop spans 13 amino acids. Trimming shortened V by 5 bases and J by 4 bases, and 12 bases separated the two germline ends. Together with reference TRBV13 and TRBJ2-7, the CDR3 gives the full variable domain: AAGVIQSPRHLIKEKRETATLKCYPIPRHDTVYWYQQGPGQDPQFLISFYEKMQSDKGSIPDRFSAQQFSDYHSELNMSSLELGDSALYFCASSDGQTYEQYFGPGTRLTVT.

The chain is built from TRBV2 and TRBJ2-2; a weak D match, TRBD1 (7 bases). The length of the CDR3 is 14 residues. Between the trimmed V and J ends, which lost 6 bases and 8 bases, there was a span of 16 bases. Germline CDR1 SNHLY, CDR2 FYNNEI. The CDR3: CASRGGGAIGELFF. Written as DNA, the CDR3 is TGTGCCAGCAGAGGAGGGGGCGCGATAGGGGAGCTGTTTTTT. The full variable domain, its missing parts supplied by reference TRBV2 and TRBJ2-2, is EPEVTQTPSHQVTQMGQEVILRCVPISNHLYFYWYRQILGQKVEFLVSFYNNEISEKSEIFDDQFSVERPDGSNFTLKIRSTKLEDSAMYFCASRGGGAIGELFFGEGSRLTVL.

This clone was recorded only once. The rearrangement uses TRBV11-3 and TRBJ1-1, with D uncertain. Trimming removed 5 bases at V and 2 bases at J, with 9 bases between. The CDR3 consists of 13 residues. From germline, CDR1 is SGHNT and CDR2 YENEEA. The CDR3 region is CASSKETNTEAFF. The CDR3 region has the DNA TGTGCCAGCAGCAAAGAGACAAACACTGAAGCTTTCTTT.

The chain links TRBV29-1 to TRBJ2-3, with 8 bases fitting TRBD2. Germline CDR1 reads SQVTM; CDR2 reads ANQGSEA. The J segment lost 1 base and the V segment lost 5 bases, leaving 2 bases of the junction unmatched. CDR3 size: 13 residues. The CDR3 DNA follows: TGCAGCGTTAAAGCGGGGGGCACAGATACGCAGTATTTT. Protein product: CSVKAGGTDTQYF.

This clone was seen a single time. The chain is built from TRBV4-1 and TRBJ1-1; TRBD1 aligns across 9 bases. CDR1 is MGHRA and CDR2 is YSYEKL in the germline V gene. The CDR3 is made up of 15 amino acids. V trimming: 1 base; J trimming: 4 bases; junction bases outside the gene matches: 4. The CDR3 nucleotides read TGCGCCAGCAGCCAAGGGGACAGGGATGTCACTGAAGCTTTCTTT. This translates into CASSQGDRDVTEAFF.